Below, 10 T cell receptor beta chains from the same sample are listed, as sequenced in a study of T cell responses to AZD1222 COVID-19 vaccine. Some clones are missing from TCRdb's copy, which holds only in-frame ones; the method was immunoSEQ multiplex PCR. The sample consists of 95,000 to 150,000 clones, 75% to 90% of them appearing once. Sequencing was performed on peripheral blood, taken on day 0 of AZD1222 vaccination. The source is an adult in good health.

This clone was counted a single time. The chain employs TRBV19 and TRBJ1-2; D ambiguous. Trimming removed 3 bases from V and 1 base from J, with 21 bases in between. CDR1 is LNHDA and CDR2 is SQIVND in the germline V gene (reference sequence). This CDR3 region has 18 residues. CDR3 coding DNA: TGTGCCAGTAGTATTTCAGATCAATTAACGACTTATAACTATGGCTACACCTTC. This codes for CASSISDQLTTYNYGYTF. The full variable domain, its missing parts supplied by reference TRBV19 and TRBJ1-2, is DGGITQSPKYLFRKEGQNVTLSCEQNLNHDAMYWYRQDPGQGLRLIYYSQIVNDFQKGDIAEGYSVSREKKESFPLTVTSAQKNPTAFYLCASSISDQLTTYNYGYTFGSGTRLTVV.

The J gene is TRBJ1-1, the V gene TRBV5-1, with 7 positions matching TRBD1. This CDR3 region has 13 residues. Trimming at V came to 0 bases and at J to 8 bases, leaving 4 bases not matched to a gene. Germline loops: CDR1 SGHRS, CDR2 YFSETQ. This CDR3 is CASSLERQGEAFF. Written as DNA, the CDR3 is TGCGCCAGCAGCTTGGAGCGACAGGGAGAAGCTTTCTTT.

The chain employs TRBV12-3 or TRBV12-4 and TRBJ1-1; a weak D match, TRBD1 (5 bases). Trimming took 4 bases from V and 1 from J, leaving 7 bases between them. The CDR3 spans 13 residues. The DNA for the CDR3 is TGTGCCAGCAGTTGGGGCGAGAACACTGAAGCTTTCTTT. It is translated as CASSWGENTEAFF.

Concerning this clone itself: Other DNA sequences in the sample encode the same CDR3. The chain recombines TRBV29-1 with TRBJ1-2; D is ambiguous. Germline-derived CDR1 and CDR2 are SQVTM and ANQGSEA. Trimming removed 0 bases at V and 2 bases at J, with 1 base between. The CDR3 spans 11 residues. The CDR3 DNA reads as TGCAGCGTTGAAGAAAACTATGGCTACACCTTC. Its translation: CSVEENYGYTF.

The rearrangement joins TRBV2 to TRBJ1-1; D is uncertain. This CDR3 contains 14 residues. V lost 2 bases, J lost 0 bases, and 7 bases lay in between. Germline-derived CDR1 and CDR2 are SNHLY and FYNNEI. As DNA, the CDR3 is TGTGCCAGCAGTGAACGTCTGCTGAACACTGAAGCTTTCTTT. Translated, it gives CASSERLLNTEAFF.

The chain employs TRBV5-6 and TRBJ1-1; weak D call: TRBD1 (5 bases). The CDR3 is 15 amino acids. Germline values: CDR1 SGHDT, CDR2 YYEEEE. The V end was cut by 2 bases, the J end by 1 base, with 12 bases between. Here the CDR3 reads CASSFVRGWNTEAFF. CDR3 nucleotides: TGTGCCAGCAGCTTCGTTCGGGGCTGGAACACTGAAGCTTTCTTT.

This clone was found a few times. The V call is TRBV4-1, the J call TRBJ1-5; 7 bases map to TRBD1. The junction had 6 bases not matched to a gene; V was cut back by 4 bases and J by 0 bases. CDR1 and CDR2 (germline): MGHRA, YSYEKL. CDR3 length: 16 residues. CDR3 coding DNA: TGCGCCAGCAGCCCATTCGGGACAGTTAGCAATCAGCCCCAGCATTTT. Protein: CASSPFGTVSNQPQHF.

This clone was found a few times. The J gene is TRBJ1-2, the V gene TRBV5-1; 10 bases match TRBD1. This CDR3 contains 16 residues. Germline trimming cut 3 bases from V and 7 bases from J; bases unmatched to any gene: 12. Per germline, CDR1 SGHRS and CDR2 YFSETQ. This CDR3 is CASSSFLTGGSSGYTF. CDR3 DNA sequence: TGCGCCAGCAGCTCGTTCCTGACAGGGGGCAGTAGTGGCTACACCTTC.

The chain joins TRBV5-5 to TRBJ1-5; unclear D gene. V lost 0 bases to trimming and J lost 1 base, with 5 bases between them. Germline V gene lookup returns CDR1 SGHKS and CDR2 YYEKEE (reference sequence). CDR3 length: 14 amino acids. The CDR3 sequence: CASSLGRSNQPQHF. The CDR3 coding sequence is TGTGCCAGCAGCTTGGGGAGGAGCAATCAGCCCCAGCATTTT.

The sample holds one count of this clone. This sequence joins TRBV7-2 and TRBJ1-4, with TRBD1 identical over 7 bases. The CDR3 has 17 amino acids. Germline V gene sequence: CDR1 SGHTA, CDR2 FQGNSA. J gave up 7 bases and V 2 bases, and 13 bases lay outside the gene matches. The CDR3 coding sequence is TGTGCCAGCAGCTTAAATGGCAGGGGGGGAAGGAGTGAAAAACTGTTTTTT. Its translation is CASSLNGRGGRSEKLFF. The full variable domain, its missing parts supplied by reference TRBV7-2 and TRBJ1-4, is GAGVSQSPSNKVTEKGKDVELRCDPISGHTALYWYRQSLGQGLEFLIYFQGNSAPDKSGLPSDRFSAERTGGSVSTLTIQRTQQEDSAVYLCASSLNGRGGRSEKLFFGSGTQLSVL.